A single sample gave rise to the 21 T cell receptor beta chains below, sequenced in a study of OX40 agonist ivuxolimab in advanced cancers. The data were produced by immunoSEQ multiplex PCR, yet TCRdb's version contains in-frame clones alone and is incomplete. The sample lists tens of thousands of clones; over 80% were seen once. The source was CD4+ or CD8+ T cells sorted from blood, collected in a trial of the OX40 agonist ivuxolimab. The origin of the receptors is an adult with an advanced solid tumor such as melanoma, head and neck, liver or kidney cancer.

CDR3 in DNA: TGTGCCAGCAGCCCTCGGACTAGCGTACAAGAGACCCAGTACTTC. Protein: CASSPRTSVQETQYF. This sequence joins TRBV7-9 and TRBJ2-5, with 9 bases lining up with TRBD2. Trimming cost V 5 bases and J 2 bases; bases outside gene matches: 6. CDR1 is SEHNR, CDR2 FQNEAQ, per germline (reference sequence). This CDR3 is built from 15 residues.

The rearrangement joins TRBV4-1 to TRBJ2-7, with D hard to call. Trimming cost V 0 bases and J 7 bases, with 16 bases left between them. The CDR3 sequence is 15 residues long. Germline CDR1 reads MGHRA; CDR2 reads YSYEKL. As DNA, the CDR3 is TGCGCCAGCAGCCAAGATGTAGGCGGCATAGTGGAGCAGTACTTC. This encodes CASSQDVGGIVEQYF.

This rearrangement joins TRBV27 to TRBJ2-2; 14 bases line up with TRBD2. Germline CDR1 is MNHEY and CDR2 is SMNVEV (reference sequence). CDR3 length equals 17 residues. V shed 5 bases and J 4 bases; nucleotides not matched to a gene: 6. CDR3: CASSPRTSGGTTGELFF. DNA for the CDR3: TGTGCCAGCAGTCCCCGGACTAGCGGGGGGACCACCGGGGAGCTGTTTTTT.

The J gene is TRBJ1-2, the V gene TRBV11-2, with D possibly TRBD1 on 5 matching bases. Germline V gene lookup returns CDR1 SGHAT and CDR2 FQNNGV. This CDR3 is built from 13 residues. Trimming took 3 bases from V and 4 from J, leaving 9 bases between them. The CDR3 DNA follows: TGTGCCAGCAGCTTTTCGAGGGGCTATGGCTACACCTTC. It specifies CASSFSRGYGYTF.

The gene calls are TRBV7-2 and TRBJ2-1; 11 bases align to TRBD2. Germline trimming cut 1 base from V and 0 bases from J; bases unmatched to any gene: 2. This CDR3 contains 17 residues. Germline V gives CDR1 SGHTA, CDR2 FQGNSA. CDR3 in amino acids: CASSLDSGGVSYNEQFF. Written as DNA, the CDR3 is TGTGCCAGCAGCTTAGATAGCGGGGGGGTCTCCTACAATGAGCAGTTCTTC.

The chain employs TRBV7-7 and TRBJ2-3, with unresolved D. Deletions cut 1 base from V and 2 bases from J, with 10 bases between. CDR1 and CDR2 (germline): SSHAT, FNYEAQ (reference sequence). The CDR3 spans 15 residues. DNA of the CDR3: TGTGCCAGCAGCTTAGTTGCTAACCCCACAGATACGCAGTATTTT. Residues: CASSLVANPTDTQYF.

This rearrangement joins TRBV7-2 to TRBJ1-6; 8 positions match TRBD1. Losses at the gene ends were 1 base for V and 11 bases for J; bases not matched to a gene: 7. The CDR3 length is 15 residues. The germline gives CDR1 SGHTA, CDR2 FQGNSA. The CDR3 here is CASSLGQGYRTPLHF. The CDR3, as DNA: TGTGCCAGCAGCTTAGGACAGGGGTATAGGACACCCCTCCACTTT.

This clone was observed a handful of times. The gene calls are TRBV7-9 and TRBJ2-1; 7 positions match TRBD1. This CDR3 spans 17 amino acids. The ends lost 0 bases at V and 0 bases at J; junction bases unmatched: 5. Germline lookup yields CDR1 SEHNR and CDR2 FQNEAQ (reference sequence). This CDR3 reads CASSLAFRGSSYNEQFF. The CDR3 nucleotides read TGTGCCAGCAGCTTAGCGTTCAGGGGGAGCTCCTACAATGAGCAGTTCTTC.

This chain connects TRBV7-3 to TRBJ2-5, with 7 bases that match TRBD2. The CDR3 is 16 amino acids. V lost 2 bases to trimming and J lost 5 bases; unmatched junction nucleotides: 11. The germline V gene encodes CDR1 SGHTA and CDR2 FQGTGA. CDR3 region: CASSLPQAGRAETQYF. In nucleotides, the CDR3 is TGTGCCAGCAGCTTACCCCAAGCGGGGAGAGCCGAGACCCAGTACTTC.

V and J are TRBV11-2 and TRBJ2-3; 9 bases are shared with TRBD2. V shed 1 base, J shed 2 bases, and the junction held 4 bases outside the gene matches. CDR1 and CDR2 (germline): SGHAT, FQNNGV. The CDR3 loop spans 16 amino acids. The CDR3 DNA reads as TGTGCCAGCAGCTTAGGGCTAGCGGGGACCACAGATACGCAGTATTTT. This gives the protein CASSLGLAGTTDTQYF.

The CDR3 region has the DNA TGTGCCAGCTCACCACCCCTTGGGACTAGCGGGCCCAGGAACTATTTT. It codes for CASSPPLGTSGPRNYF. This chain links TRBV18 with TRBJ2-3, with TRBD2 identical over 12 bases. This CDR3 region has 16 residues. Germline CDR1 reads KGHSH; CDR2 reads LQKENI. The ends lost 0 bases at V and 15 bases at J; junction bases unmatched: 13.

This chain uses TRBV7-8 with TRBJ2-1; the match to TRBD2 covers 8 bases. Germline trimming cut 1 base from V and 0 bases from J; bases unmatched to any gene: 11. Germline CDR1 reads SGHVS; CDR2 reads FQNEAQ. The CDR3 covers 19 residues. As DNA, the CDR3 is TGTGCCAGCAGCTTAGTACGGCGGGGGGCCTTAACCTCCTACAATGAGCAGTTCTTC. Protein product: CASSLVRRGALTSYNEQFF. The variable domain in full, completed from reference TRBV7-8 and TRBJ2-1, reads GAGVSQSPRYKVAKRGQDVALRCDPISGHVSLFWYQQALGQGPEFLTYFQNEAQLDKSGLPSDRFFAERPEGSVSTLKIQRTQQEDSAVYLCASSLVRRGALTSYNEQFFGPGTRLTVL.

The chain combines TRBV11-2 with TRBJ2-1, with a weak D call TRBD2 (7 bases). V was shortened by 5 bases and J by 8 bases, with 19 bases between the two germline ends. This CDR3 contains 15 residues. Per the germline V gene, CDR1 is SGHAT and CDR2 is FQNNGV. CDR3 region: CASSQEGGRKDEQFF. The CDR3 region has the DNA TGTGCCAGCAGCCAAGAGGGGGGGCGGAAGGATGAGCAGTTCTTC.

The rearrangement links TRBV4-1 to TRBJ2-7, with D unclear. V gave up 4 bases and J gave up 9 bases, with 19 bases separating them. This CDR3 is 14 amino acids long. Germline V gene lookup returns CDR1 MGHRA and CDR2 YSYEKL. The CDR3 DNA reads as TGCGCCAGCAGCCCCGGACCAACCGCTGACGGGCAGTACTTC. It is translated as CASSPGPTADGQYF.

This chain links TRBV4-1 with TRBJ1-2; D is unclear. From germline, CDR1 is MGHRA and CDR2 YSYEKL. CDR3 size: 15 residues. V lost 0 bases, J lost 4 bases, and 12 bases lay in between. The chain's CDR3 is CASSQEASTGYGYTF. CDR3 bases: TGCGCCAGCAGCCAAGAGGCATCCACCGGCTATGGCTACACCTTC.

DNA of the CDR3: TGTGCCAGTAGTTTACGGGACAGGGCAAGCAATCAGCCCCAGCATTTT. Protein product: CASSLRDRASNQPQHF. The V gene is TRBV19, the J gene TRBJ1-5, with TRBD1 matching 9 bases. The CDR3 has 16 residues. Germline V gives CDR1 LNHDA, CDR2 SQIVND (reference sequence). Trimming took 5 bases from V and 1 from J; bases not matched to a gene: 6.

The genes are TRBV29-1 and TRBJ1-1, with unresolved D. Trimming removed 4 bases from V and 0 bases from J, with 12 bases in between. Germline V gene lookup returns CDR1 SQVTM and CDR2 ANQGSEA. The CDR3 length is 14 residues. Here the CDR3 DNA reads TGCAGCGTTGTTAGGCCAGCAATGAACACTGAAGCTTTCTTT. This translates into CSVVRPAMNTEAFF.

The gene calls are TRBV9 and TRBJ1-2; D unclear. The CDR3 is made up of 14 amino acids. V gave up 4 bases and J gave up 0 bases, with 10 bases separating them. The germline gives CDR1 SGDLS, CDR2 YYNGEE. The CDR3 DNA reads as TGTGCCAGCAGCTCCTCCCGAGCTAACTATGGCTACACCTTC. As protein: CASSSSRANYGYTF.

The chain links TRBV7-2 to TRBJ2-7; 8 nucleotides match TRBD2. V lost 5 bases to trimming and J lost 7 bases; unmatched junction nucleotides: 7. Looked up from germline, CDR1 is SGHTA and CDR2 is FQGNSA. The CDR3 totals 13 residues. CDR3 nucleotides: TGTGCCAGCAGCCCGGGGGGGGTGGATGAGCAGTACTTC. This encodes CASSPGGVDEQYF.

The rearrangement uses TRBV7-9 and TRBJ2-7; D is undetermined. The V end lost 5 bases, the J end lost 4 bases, and 6 bases lay between the germline ends. This CDR3 is built from 11 residues. Germline lookup yields CDR1 SEHNR and CDR2 FQNEAQ (reference sequence). In nucleotides, the CDR3 is TGTGCCAGCAGCCTCGATTACGAGCAGTACTTC. Translated: CASSLDYEQYF.

This chain uses TRBV7-6 with TRBJ2-5; no clear D gene. This CDR3 has 17 amino acids. Germline V gives CDR1 SGHVS, CDR2 FNYEAQ. V was pared by 5 bases and J by 2 bases, with 21 bases between. CDR3 coding DNA: TGTGCCAGCAGCCCCCCTTGGGTAGGAGTGTGGCAAGAGACCCAGTACTTC. This translates into CASSPPWVGVWQETQYF. Full variable domain (outside the CDR3, taken from reference TRBV7-6 and TRBJ2-5): GAGVSQSPRYKVTKRGQDVALRCDPISGHVSLYWYRQALGQGPEFLTYFNYEAQQDKSGLPNDRFSAERPEGSISTLTIQRTEQRDSAMYRCASSPPWVGVWQETQYFGPGTRLLVL.